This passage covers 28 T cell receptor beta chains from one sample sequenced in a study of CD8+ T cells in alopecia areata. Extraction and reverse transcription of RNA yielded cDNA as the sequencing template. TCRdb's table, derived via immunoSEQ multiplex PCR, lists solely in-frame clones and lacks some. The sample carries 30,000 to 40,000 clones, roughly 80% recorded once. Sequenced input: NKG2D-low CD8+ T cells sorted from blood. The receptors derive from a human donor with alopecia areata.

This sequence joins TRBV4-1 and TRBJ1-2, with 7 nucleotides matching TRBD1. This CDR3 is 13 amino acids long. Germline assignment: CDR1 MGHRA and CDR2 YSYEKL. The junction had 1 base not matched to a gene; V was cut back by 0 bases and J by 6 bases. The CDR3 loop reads CASSQDQGDGYTF. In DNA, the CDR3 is TGCGCCAGCAGCCAAGATCAGGGGGATGGCTACACCTTC.

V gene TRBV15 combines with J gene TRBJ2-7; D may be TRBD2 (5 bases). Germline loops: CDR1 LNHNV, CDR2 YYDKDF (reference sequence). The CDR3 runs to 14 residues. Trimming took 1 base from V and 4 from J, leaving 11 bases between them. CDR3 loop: CATSRGSEGYEQYF. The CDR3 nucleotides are TGTGCCACCAGCAGAGGGTCCGAGGGTTACGAGCAGTACTTC.

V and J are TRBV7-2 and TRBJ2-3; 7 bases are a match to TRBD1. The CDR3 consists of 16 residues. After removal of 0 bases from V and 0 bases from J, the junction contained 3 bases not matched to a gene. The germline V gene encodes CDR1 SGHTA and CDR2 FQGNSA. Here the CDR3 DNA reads TGTGCCAGCAGCTTAGCCGCAGGGGGTAGCACAGATACGCAGTATTTT. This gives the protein CASSLAAGGSTDTQYF.

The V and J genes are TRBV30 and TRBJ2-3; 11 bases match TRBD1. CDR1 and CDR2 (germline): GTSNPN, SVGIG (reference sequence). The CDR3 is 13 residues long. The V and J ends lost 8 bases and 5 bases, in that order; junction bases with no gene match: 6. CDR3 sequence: CATEGTGGDTQYF. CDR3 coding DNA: TGTGCCACGGAAGGGACAGGGGGAGATACGCAGTATTTT.

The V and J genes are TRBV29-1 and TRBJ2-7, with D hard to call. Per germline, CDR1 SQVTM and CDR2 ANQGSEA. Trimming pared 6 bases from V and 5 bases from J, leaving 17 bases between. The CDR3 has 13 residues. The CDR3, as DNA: TGCAGCGTCCTAGGACCGTCGATGGACGAGCAGTACTTC. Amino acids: CSVLGPSMDEQYF.

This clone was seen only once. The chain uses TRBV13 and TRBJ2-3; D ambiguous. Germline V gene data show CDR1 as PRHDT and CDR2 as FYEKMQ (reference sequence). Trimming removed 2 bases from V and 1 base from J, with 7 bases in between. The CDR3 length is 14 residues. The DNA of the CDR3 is TGTGCCAGCAGCTTAAGACGGGGCACAGATACGCAGTATTTT. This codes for CASSLRRGTDTQYF.

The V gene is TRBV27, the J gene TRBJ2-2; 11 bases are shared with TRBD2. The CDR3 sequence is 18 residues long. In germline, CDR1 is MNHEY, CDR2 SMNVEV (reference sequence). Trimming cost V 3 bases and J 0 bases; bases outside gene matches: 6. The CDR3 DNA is TGTGCCAGCAGTTTTGGGGTAGCGGGAGGGCCGAACACCGGGGAGCTGTTTTTT. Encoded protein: CASSFGVAGGPNTGELFF.

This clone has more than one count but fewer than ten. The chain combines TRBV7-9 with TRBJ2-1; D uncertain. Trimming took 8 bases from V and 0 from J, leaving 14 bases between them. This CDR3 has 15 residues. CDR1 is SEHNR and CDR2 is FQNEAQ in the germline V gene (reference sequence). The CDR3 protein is CASVPSTSSYNEQFF. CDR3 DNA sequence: TGTGCCAGCGTACCTTCTACGAGCTCCTACAATGAGCAGTTCTTC.

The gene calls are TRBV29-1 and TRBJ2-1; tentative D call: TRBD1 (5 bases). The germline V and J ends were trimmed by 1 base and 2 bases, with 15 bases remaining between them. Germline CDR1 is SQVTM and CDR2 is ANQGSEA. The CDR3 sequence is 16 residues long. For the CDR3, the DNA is TGCAGCGTTGAAGGGACCGACAGAGGACCCTACAATGAGCAGTTCTTC. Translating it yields CSVEGTDRGPYNEQFF.

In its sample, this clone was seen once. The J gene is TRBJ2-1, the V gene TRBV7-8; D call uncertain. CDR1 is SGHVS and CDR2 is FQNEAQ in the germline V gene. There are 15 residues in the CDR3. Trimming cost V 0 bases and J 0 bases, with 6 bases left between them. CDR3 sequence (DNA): TGTGCCAGCAGCTTAGCACCGTTCTCCTACAATGAGCAGTTCTTC. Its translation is CASSLAPFSYNEQFF. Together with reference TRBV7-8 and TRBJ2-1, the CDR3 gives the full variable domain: GAGVSQSPRYKVAKRGQDVALRCDPISGHVSLFWYQQALGQGPEFLTYFQNEAQLDKSGLPSDRFFAERPEGSVSTLKIQRTQQEDSAVYLCASSLAPFSYNEQFFGPGTRLTVL.

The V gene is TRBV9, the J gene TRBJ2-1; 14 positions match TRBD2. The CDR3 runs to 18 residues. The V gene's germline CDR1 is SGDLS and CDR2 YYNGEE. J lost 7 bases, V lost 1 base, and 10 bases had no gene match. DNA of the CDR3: TGTGCCAGCAGCGTACAGGTGACTAGCGGGGGGGCGGAAAATGAGCAGTTCTTC. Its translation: CASSVQVTSGGAENEQFF.

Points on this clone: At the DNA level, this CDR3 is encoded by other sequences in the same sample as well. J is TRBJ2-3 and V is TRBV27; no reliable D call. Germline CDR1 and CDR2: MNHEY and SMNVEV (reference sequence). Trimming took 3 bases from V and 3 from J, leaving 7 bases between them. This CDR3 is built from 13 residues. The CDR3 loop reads CASSLLGTDTQYF. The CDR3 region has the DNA TGTGCCAGCAGTTTGTTGGGAACAGATACGCAGTATTTT.

The CDR3 sequence: CAWRLVVNYNEQFF. CDR3 sequence (DNA): TGTGCCTGGCGACTCGTTGTAAATTACAATGAGCAGTTCTTC. The gene calls are TRBV30 and TRBJ2-1; D unresolved. The CDR3 is made up of 14 amino acids. The V gene lost 5 bases and the J gene lost 4 bases, with 15 bases spanning the gap. CDR1 and CDR2 from the germline V gene are GTSNPN and SVGIG (reference sequence).

CDR3: CASSYSSPDTQYF. DNA of the CDR3: TGTGCCAGCAGTTACTCGAGCCCAGATACGCAGTATTTT. The chain couples TRBV6-5 to TRBJ2-3, with D hard to call. The CDR3 has 13 amino acids. V was trimmed by 0 bases and J by 4 bases, leaving 5 bases between them. Per the germline V gene, CDR1 is MNHEY and CDR2 is SVGAGI.

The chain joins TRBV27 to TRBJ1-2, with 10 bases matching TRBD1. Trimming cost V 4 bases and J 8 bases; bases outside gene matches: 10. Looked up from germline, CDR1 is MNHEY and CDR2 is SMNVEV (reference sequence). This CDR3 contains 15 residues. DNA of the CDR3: TGTGCCAGCAGTTCAAGACAGGGGGCGTCGTCGGGCTACACCTTC. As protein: CASSSRQGASSGYTF.

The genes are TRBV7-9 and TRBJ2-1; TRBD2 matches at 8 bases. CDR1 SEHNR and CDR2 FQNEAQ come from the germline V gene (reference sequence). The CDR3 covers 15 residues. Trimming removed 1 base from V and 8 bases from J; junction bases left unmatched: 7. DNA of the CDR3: TGTGCCAGCAGCTTAGTGGCGGGAGGCATCGATGAGCAGTTCTTC. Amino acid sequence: CASSLVAGGIDEQFF.

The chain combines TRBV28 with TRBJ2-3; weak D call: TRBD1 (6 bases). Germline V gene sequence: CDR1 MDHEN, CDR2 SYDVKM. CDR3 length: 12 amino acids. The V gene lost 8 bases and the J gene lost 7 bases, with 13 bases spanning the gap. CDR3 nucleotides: TGTGCCAGCTCGCTGGGGGCCTATACGCAGTATTTT. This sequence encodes CASSLGAYTQYF. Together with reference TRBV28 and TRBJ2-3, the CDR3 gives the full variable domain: DVKVTQSSRYLVKRTGEKVFLECVQDMDHENMFWYRQDPGLGLRLIYFSYDVKMKEKGDIPEGYSVSREKKERFSLILESASTNQTSMYLCASSLGAYTQYFGPGTRLTVL.

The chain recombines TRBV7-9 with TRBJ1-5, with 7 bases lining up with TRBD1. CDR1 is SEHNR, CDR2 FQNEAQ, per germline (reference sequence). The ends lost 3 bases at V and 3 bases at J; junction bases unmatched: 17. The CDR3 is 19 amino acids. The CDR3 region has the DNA TGTGCCAGCAGCTTCACGCCAGACAGGGACGGGGGGTACAATCAGCCCCAGCATTTT. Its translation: CASSFTPDRDGGYNQPQHF.

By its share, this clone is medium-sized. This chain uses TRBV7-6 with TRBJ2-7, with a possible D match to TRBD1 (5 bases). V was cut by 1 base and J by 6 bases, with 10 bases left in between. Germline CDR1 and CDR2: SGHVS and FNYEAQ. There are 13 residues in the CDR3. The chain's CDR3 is CASSLGAGFEQYF. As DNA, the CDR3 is TGTGCCAGCAGCTTAGGTGCAGGGTTCGAGCAGTACTTC.

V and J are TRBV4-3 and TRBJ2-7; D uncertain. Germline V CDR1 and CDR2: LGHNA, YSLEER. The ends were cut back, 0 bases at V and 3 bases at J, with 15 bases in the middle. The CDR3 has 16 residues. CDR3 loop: CASSQDMARNFYEQYF. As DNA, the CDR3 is TGCGCCAGCAGCCAAGATATGGCGCGTAATTTCTACGAGCAGTACTTC.

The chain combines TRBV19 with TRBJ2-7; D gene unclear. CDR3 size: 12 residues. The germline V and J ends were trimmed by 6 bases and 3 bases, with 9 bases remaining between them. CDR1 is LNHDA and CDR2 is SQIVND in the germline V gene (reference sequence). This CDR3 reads CASSPDNYEQYF. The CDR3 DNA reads TGTGCCAGTAGCCCAGACAACTACGAGCAGTACTTC.

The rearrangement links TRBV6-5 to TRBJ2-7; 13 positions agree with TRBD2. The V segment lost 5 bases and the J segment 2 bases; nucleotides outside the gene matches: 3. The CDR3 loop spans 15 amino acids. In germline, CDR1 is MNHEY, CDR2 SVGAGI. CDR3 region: CASSPGLAGPYEQYF. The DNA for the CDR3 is TGTGCCAGCAGTCCGGGACTAGCGGGGCCCTACGAGCAGTACTTC.

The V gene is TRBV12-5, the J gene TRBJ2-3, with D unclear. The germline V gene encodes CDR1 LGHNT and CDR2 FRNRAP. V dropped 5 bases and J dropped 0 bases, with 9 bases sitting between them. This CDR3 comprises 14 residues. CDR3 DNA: TGTGCTAGTGGTCCCCCCGGGAGCACAGATACGCAGTATTTT. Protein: CASGPPGSTDTQYF.

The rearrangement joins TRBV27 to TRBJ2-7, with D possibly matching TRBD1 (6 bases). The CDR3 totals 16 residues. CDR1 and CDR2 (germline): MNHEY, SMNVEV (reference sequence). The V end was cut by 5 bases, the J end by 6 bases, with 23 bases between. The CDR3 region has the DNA TGTGCCAGCAGTCCAGCTCCGGGACAAGAGGGGCGCGAGCAGTACTTC. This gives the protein CASSPAPGQEGREQYF.

As DNA, the CDR3 is TGTGCCAGCAGTTTATCGTTGGGGCATGAGCAGTTCTTC. It translates to CASSLSLGHEQFF. V gene TRBV27 combines with J gene TRBJ2-1, with a tentative D call TRBD1 (5 bases). Germline lookup yields CDR1 MNHEY and CDR2 SMNVEV (reference sequence). The CDR3 has 13 residues. V was cut by 0 bases and J by 8 bases, with 8 bases left in between.

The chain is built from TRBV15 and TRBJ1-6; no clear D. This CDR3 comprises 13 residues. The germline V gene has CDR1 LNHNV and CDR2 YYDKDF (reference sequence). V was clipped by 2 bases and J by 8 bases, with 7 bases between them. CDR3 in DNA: TGTGCCACCAGCAGACTAGAGGATTCACCCCTCCACTTT. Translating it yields CATSRLEDSPLHF.

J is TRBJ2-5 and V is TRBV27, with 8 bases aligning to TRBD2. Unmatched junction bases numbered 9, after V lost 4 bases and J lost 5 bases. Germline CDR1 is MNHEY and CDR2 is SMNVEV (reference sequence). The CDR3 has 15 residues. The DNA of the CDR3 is TGTGCCAGCAGTTACACAGGACTAGCACAGGAGACCCAGTACTTC. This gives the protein CASSYTGLAQETQYF.

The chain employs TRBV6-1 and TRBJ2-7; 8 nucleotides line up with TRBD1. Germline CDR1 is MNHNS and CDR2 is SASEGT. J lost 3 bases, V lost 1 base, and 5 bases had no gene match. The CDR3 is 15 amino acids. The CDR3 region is CASSEEGTGGYEQYF. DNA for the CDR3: TGTGCCAGCAGTGAAGAAGGGACAGGAGGCTACGAGCAGTACTTC.